This is a list of T cell receptor beta chains from one sample in a study of OX40 agonist ivuxolimab in advanced cancers. Clones were read by immunoSEQ multiplex PCR, and TCRdb kept only the in-frame ones, dropping some. This table holds about 57,000 clones, 85% to 90% found once. The source material was CD4+ or CD8+ T cells sorted from blood, sampled in a trial of the OX40 agonist ivuxolimab. The receptors originated from an adult with an advanced solid tumor such as melanoma, head and neck, liver or kidney cancer. The CDR3 runs from the conserved cysteine through the conserved F or W.

v_call: TRBV5-1
j_call: TRBJ1-2
cdr3_aa: CASTQGPNGYTF

v_call: TRBV27
j_call: TRBJ2-1
cdr3_aa: CASSQKTIGLILYNEQFF

v_call: TRBV7-2
j_call: TRBJ1-2
cdr3_aa: CASRRDTNYGYTF

v_call: TRBV18
j_call: TRBJ2-1
cdr3_aa: CASYPGTGGSISSYNEQFF

v_call: TRBV6-5
j_call: TRBJ2-7
cdr3_aa: CASSAREGRTYEQYF

v_call: TRBV4-2
j_call: TRBJ1-1
cdr3_aa: CASSHPDRGPEAFF

v_call: TRBV6-5
j_call: TRBJ2-7
cdr3_aa: CASTRQSSYEQYF

v_call: TRBV7-9
j_call: TRBJ2-7
cdr3_aa: CASSPGGLIYEQYF

v_call: TRBV7-9
j_call: TRBJ2-1
cdr3_aa: CASSLDLSSYNEQFF

v_call: TRBV5-5
j_call: TRBJ1-5
cdr3_aa: CASSFGGLGQPQHF

v_call: TRBV10-3
j_call: TRBJ2-4
cdr3_aa: CAISGQGDIQYF